This is a list of T cell receptor beta chains from one sample in a study of prognosis after radiotherapy for stage I lung cancer. In TCRdb, the multiplex PCR reads were re-called with MiXCR into one record per CDR3 protein. In the table there are about 18,000 distinct CDR3 sequences, approximately 25% of which are singletons. Sequencing was performed on PBMCs, taken before or after stereotactic body radiation therapy (not recorded which). The receptors come from a donor aged 50 or older with non-small cell lung cancer. Both conserved end residues are part of each CDR3. A D gene is named only where the DNA matches it firmly.

>TRBJ2-7|TRBD2|TRBV28
CASSPGTSGRSYEQYF
>TRBJ2-1|.|TRBV5-1
CASSFHGDNEQFF
>TRBJ2-6|TRBD1|TRBV12-5
CASGKMTGAGANVLTF
>TRBJ2-5|TRBD2|TRBV5-6
CASSALTGEGETQYF
>TRBJ1-1|.|TRBV6-1
CASEGVENTEAFF
>TRBJ1-5|TRBD1|TRBV4-1
CASSPGTGRSQPQHF
>TRBJ2-7|TRBD1|TRBV5-1
CASSEGQGTYEQYF
>TRBJ2-7|.|TRBV6-5
CASSYLYEQYF
>TRBJ2-1|.|TRBV4-1
CASTKQRWETNEQFF
>TRBJ2-7|.|TRBV5-1
CASSLSRPEEQYF
>TRBJ2-6|.|TRBV10-3
CAISADFFSGANVLTF
>TRBJ2-6|.|TRBV13
CASSMTGANVLTF
>TRBJ2-4|TRBD2|TRBV28
CASNPSGSDIQYF
>TRBJ2-2|TRBD2|TRBV2
CVSGSGSTNTGELFF
>TRBJ1-2|TRBD1|TRBV7-2
CASGLLHGGTGLGNNYGYTF
>TRBJ1-6|.|TRBV30
CAWRPRIERSPLHF
>TRBJ1-5|.|TRBV20-1
CSAAGGSNQPQHF
>TRBJ2-2|TRBD2|TRBV27
CASSDPGLAGGPTGELFF
>TRBJ2-7|.|TRBV18
CASSGRRSTYEQYF
>TRBJ2-7|.|TRBV6-1
CASSETSIVHEQYF
>TRBJ2-3|TRBD2|TRBV5-6
CASSTTSGIGLDTQYF
>TRBJ1-1|.|TRBV4-1
CASSQDLYRANTEAFF
>TRBJ2-3|.|TRBV18
CASSRTDTQYF
>TRBJ1-1|TRBD1|TRBV6-9
CASSSGTATEAFF
>TRBJ2-2|.|TRBV6-1
CASIEPRGGLSGGELFF
>TRBJ1-5|.|TRBV7-2
CASSHGVLVGQPQHF
>TRBJ2-7|TRBD1|TRBV6-1
CASSPGTGGQYF
>TRBJ1-4|.|TRBV24-1
CATSDQHKSATNEKLFF
>TRBJ2-1|TRBD1|TRBV9
CASSVVQGAYNEQFF
>TRBJ2-3|.|TRBV7-2
CASSPTWGAESTDTQYF
>TRBJ2-7|TRBD2|TRBV27
CANSRGTSGTYEQYF
>TRBJ2-7|.|TRBV13
CASSFGIAEKSYEQYF
>TRBJ2-7|.|TRBV5-5
CASREGWGSYEQYF
>TRBJ2-2|TRBD2|TRBV10-3
CAISENGLGFNGELFF
>TRBJ2-3|.|TRBV5-8
CASSLTGGYGTDTQYF